These 32 T cell receptor beta chains were all obtained from the same sample, sequenced in a study of radiation and T cells in renal cell carcinoma. The protocol was immunoSEQ multiplex PCR, while the TCRdb copy is restricted to in-frame clones and leaves out a portion. The data contain 150,000 or so clones, 88% of them singletons. Time point given: baseline pretreatment blood. Stated treatment: 15 Gy SBRT to primary tumor, nephrectomy 4 weeks later. The material was blood, obtained from a patient whose treatment included radiotherapy and nephrectomy. All receptors derive from a woman aged 65 to 85 with renal cell carcinoma.

This chain connects TRBV10-3 to TRBJ2-7, with unresolved D. The CDR3 is 13 residues long. Trimming pared 3 bases from V and 2 bases from J, leaving 8 bases between. The germline V gene encodes CDR1 ENHRY and CDR2 SYGVKD. CDR3 residues: CAISDPLPYEQYF. The CDR3 region has the DNA TGTGCCATCAGTGATCCCCTACCCTACGAGCAGTACTTC.

The chain links TRBV18 to TRBJ1-2; a possible D gene is TRBD1 (6 bases). V lost 3 bases to trimming and J lost 2 bases, with 13 bases between them. CDR3 length equals 15 residues. CDR1 is KGHSH, CDR2 LQKENI, per germline. Here the CDR3 reads CASSPGHLINYGYTF. The CDR3 nucleotides read TGTGCCAGCTCACCGGGACACCTCATCAACTATGGCTACACCTTC. The full variable domain, rest sourced from reference TRBV18 and TRBJ1-2, is NAGVMQNPRHLVRRRGQEARLRCSPMKGHSHVYWYRQLPEEGLKFMVYLQKENIIDESGMPKERFSAEFPKEGPSILRIQQVVRGDSAAYFCASSPGHLINYGYTFGSGTRLTVV.

V and J are TRBV19 and TRBJ2-1; D gene uncertain. The length of the CDR3 is 13 residues. The V gene's germline CDR1 is LNHDA and CDR2 SQIVND (reference sequence). Deletions cut 0 bases from V and 8 bases from J, with 8 bases between. The CDR3 DNA reads TGTGCCAGTAGTATAGAGGGGTTCGATGAGCAGTTCTTC. This translates into CASSIEGFDEQFF.

The chain uses TRBV21-1 and TRBJ1-2; TRBD1 is the table's D call, not checked against the DNA. TRBV21-1 is recorded as a pseudogene. This CDR3 spans 15 amino acids. The CDR3 DNA is TGTGCCAGCAGCAAAAAGATCAGGGGGTACTATGGCTACACCTTC. Translated: CASSKKIRGYYGYTF.

The V call is TRBV12-2, the J call TRBJ1-1; the DNA was not compared with TRBD1, the D call given in the table. TRBV12-2 is designated a pseudogene. This CDR3 comprises 15 residues. CDR3 bases: TGTGCAAGTCGCCTGCGGACAGGCCCCCCCACTGAAGCTTTCTTT. Its translation: CASRLRTGPPTEAFF.

This clone occurred once. This chain joins TRBV5-1 and TRBJ2-7, with D tentatively TRBD1 or TRBD2 (6 bases each). The CDR3 has 14 residues. V was cut by 4 bases and J by 3 bases, with 14 bases left in between. CDR1 is SGHRS, CDR2 YFSETQ, per germline. CDR3 nucleotide sequence: TGCGCCAGCAGCACCGGAGGGGGAGGCTACGAGCAGTACTTC. It translates to CASSTGGGGYEQYF.

The chain has TRBV6-5 and TRBJ1-6; D is ambiguous. Trimming stripped 5 bases from V and 7 bases from J, with 6 bases between. Germline lookup yields CDR1 MNHEY and CDR2 SVGAGI. The CDR3 contains 12 residues. CDR3 DNA: TGTGCCAGCAGTAACATAAATTCACCCCTCCACTTT. Its translation: CASSNINSPLHF.

The chain is built from TRBV4-1 and TRBJ2-7; 7 bases are shared with TRBD1. The germline gives CDR1 MGHRA, CDR2 YSYEKL. The CDR3 is 14 amino acids. J lost 2 bases, V lost 6 bases, and 7 bases had no gene match. This chain's CDR3 is CASSLQGNTYEQYF. DNA of the CDR3: TGCGCCAGCAGTTTACAGGGGAACACCTACGAGCAGTACTTC.

This clone was recorded only once. The J gene is TRBJ2-3, the V gene TRBV7-9; maybe TRBD1 (8 bases). Looked up from germline, CDR1 is SEHNR and CDR2 is FQNEAQ (reference sequence). This CDR3 is 15 amino acids long. V shed 4 bases and J shed 3 bases, with 14 bases lying between them. The CDR3 protein is CASSSGQGGTDTQYF. DNA for the CDR3: TGTGCCAGCAGCTCCGGACAGGGAGGGACAGATACGCAGTATTTT.

The chain links TRBV6-4 to TRBJ2-2; 8 positions agree with TRBD2. Trimming took 5 bases from V and 4 from J; bases not matched to a gene: 6. This CDR3 contains 15 residues. The germline gives CDR1 MRHNA, CDR2 SNTAGT. CDR3 loop: CASSSGGLSTGELFF. For the CDR3, the DNA is TGTGCCAGCAGTTCGGGGGGGCTGAGCACCGGGGAGCTGTTTTTT.

This rearrangement joins TRBV30 to TRBJ1-1; the match to TRBD1 covers 11 bases. The ends lost 1 base at V and 10 bases at J; junction bases unmatched: 5. Germline CDR1 is GTSNPN and CDR2 is SVGIG (reference sequence). The length of the CDR3 is 13 residues. CDR3 region: CAWSGTGGERAFF. The CDR3 DNA is TGTGCCTGGAGTGGGACAGGGGGCGAACGAGCTTTCTTT. Looking up the rest from reference TRBV30 and TRBJ1-1 gives the full variable domain: SQTIHQWPATLVQPVGSPLSLECTVEGTSNPNLYWYRQAAGRGLQLLFYSVGIGQISSEVPQNLSASRPQDRQFILSSKKLLLSDSGFYLCAWSGTGGERAFFGQGTRLTVV.

The genes are TRBV6-4 and TRBJ2-2; 9 bases line up with TRBD1. The length of the CDR3 is 18 residues. V dropped 0 bases and J dropped 7; count of bases not matched to a gene: 12. The V gene's germline CDR1 is MRHNA and CDR2 SNTAGT. CDR3 loop: CASSDSELRDRVSGELFF. In DNA form, the CDR3 reads TGTGCCAGCAGTGACTCCGAACTCCGGGACAGGGTGAGCGGGGAGCTGTTTTTT.

The chain employs TRBV28 and TRBJ2-3, with TRBD2 matching 12 bases. V dropped 11 bases and J dropped 6; count of bases not matched to a gene: 9. This CDR3 has 14 residues. Per germline, CDR1 MDHEN and CDR2 SYDVKM. Here the CDR3 reads CAGQLAGGADTQYF. CDR3 coding DNA: TGTGCCGGACAACTAGCGGGGGGCGCTGATACGCAGTATTTT. Combining the CDR3 with reference TRBV28 and TRBJ2-3 gives the whole variable domain DVKVTQSSRYLVKRTGEKVFLECVQDMDHENMFWYRQDPGLGLRLIYFSYDVKMKEKGDIPEGYSVSREKKERFSLILESASTNQTSMYLCAGQLAGGADTQYFGPGTRLTVL.

This chain joins TRBV9 and TRBJ1-2, with D perhaps TRBD1 (6 bases). CDR1 is SGDLS, CDR2 YYNGEE, per germline. The CDR3 is 17 residues long. V was pared by 3 bases and J by 3 bases, with 21 bases between. CDR3 coding DNA: TGTGCCAGCAGCGCAGATTTACAGGGAAGGTCGGACTATGGCTACACCTTC. Protein sequence: CASSADLQGRSDYGYTF.

The genes are TRBV6-6 and TRBJ2-2; 8 nucleotides match TRBD2. This CDR3 region has 15 residues. Germline CDR1 and CDR2: MNHNY and SVGAGI (reference sequence). The ends lost 6 bases at V and 3 bases at J; junction bases unmatched: 6. CDR3: CASSSSGGDTGELFF. The DNA for the CDR3 is TGTGCCAGCAGCTCCTCGGGGGGGGACACCGGGGAGCTGTTTTTT.

The rearrangement links TRBV9 to TRBJ2-2, with D unresolved. Looked up from germline, CDR1 is SGDLS and CDR2 is YYNGEE. V was trimmed by 5 bases and J by 3 bases, leaving 5 bases between them. The CDR3 consists of 12 residues. CDR3 sequence: CASSPYTGELFF. CDR3 DNA sequence: TGTGCCAGCAGTCCCTACACCGGGGAGCTGTTTTTT.

The rearrangement uses TRBV28 and TRBJ2-2; D is undetermined. V shed 6 bases and J shed 4 bases, with 3 bases lying between them. CDR1 is MDHEN and CDR2 is SYDVKM in the germline V gene. CDR3 length: 11 amino acids. The CDR3 region has the DNA TGTGCCAGCAGATCCACCGGGGAGCTGTTTTTT. Protein: CASRSTGELFF.

This clone was detected only a few times. V usage is TRBV13 and J usage is TRBJ1-1; D is unclear. The CDR3 covers 17 residues. Germline V gene sequence: CDR1 PRHDT, CDR2 FYEKMQ (reference sequence). Trimming took 2 bases from V and 0 from J, leaving 16 bases between them. Here the CDR3 reads CASSLILKELMNTEAFF. The DNA for the CDR3 is TGTGCCAGCAGCTTAATCTTGAAGGAGCTAATGAACACTGAAGCTTTCTTT.

This chain joins TRBV6-5 and TRBJ2-7; 7 nucleotides align to TRBD2. With 4 bases clipped from V and 1 base from J, the junction kept 4 bases outside the gene matches. CDR1 and CDR2 (germline): MNHEY, SVGAGI. This CDR3 has 14 amino acids. CDR3 sequence reads: CASSLGRGSYEQYF. CDR3 bases: TGTGCCAGCAGTTTGGGGCGGGGGTCCTACGAGCAGTACTTC.

V is TRBV6-5 and J is TRBJ1-5, with D hard to call. With 2 bases removed from V and 7 bases from J, the gap between germline ends came to 9 bases. The CDR3 has 13 amino acids. CDR1 MNHEY and CDR2 SVGAGI come from the germline V gene. The CDR3 sequence: CASSYLQNQPQHF. CDR3 coding DNA: TGTGCCAGCAGTTACCTCCAGAACCAGCCCCAGCATTTT.

The J gene is TRBJ2-3, the V gene TRBV20-1; TRBD1 or TRBD2 may be the D gene (5 bases each). There are 11 residues in the CDR3. Germline V lookup: CDR1 DFQATT, CDR2 SNEGSKA (reference sequence). V was trimmed by 6 bases and J by 6 bases, leaving 10 bases between them. Here the CDR3 DNA reads TGCAGTGCGGGGGAAGGTGATACGCAGTATTTT. Translation gives CSAGEGDTQYF.

The rearrangement links TRBV27 to TRBJ2-5; 8 bases are shared with TRBD1. CDR1 and CDR2 (germline): MNHEY, SMNVEV (reference sequence). This CDR3 comprises 12 residues. Germline trimming cut 8 bases from V and 4 bases from J; bases unmatched to any gene: 3. CDR3 protein: CASFDRGETQYF. As DNA, the CDR3 is TGTGCCAGCTTTGACAGGGGAGAGACCCAGTACTTC.

The chain employs TRBV5-4 and TRBJ2-7; no reliable D call. V was clipped by 2 bases and J by 0 bases, with 3 bases between them. Germline V lookup: CDR1 SGHNT, CDR2 YYREEE (reference sequence). The CDR3 loop spans 12 amino acids. CDR3 nucleotide sequence: TGTGCCAGCAGCTTCGGCTCCTACGAGCAGTACTTC. Translated, it gives CASSFGSYEQYF.

The DNA of the CDR3 is TGTGCCAGCAGCCCGGGATCGGGGAACACTGAAGCTTTCTTT. It yields the protein CASSPGSGNTEAFF. This chain joins TRBV7-3 and TRBJ1-1; D remains ambiguous. Trimming left V 5 bases short and J 1 base short, with 11 bases between. CDR3 length: 14 amino acids. The germline CDR1 and CDR2 sequences are SGHTA and FQGTGA.

The chain recombines TRBV2 with TRBJ1-1; D ambiguous. Germline CDR1 is SNHLY and CDR2 is FYNNEI. Trimming left V 3 bases short and J 1 base short, with 15 bases between. CDR3 size: 16 residues. Here the CDR3 reads CASSELWASPNTEAFF. As DNA, the CDR3 is TGTGCCAGCAGTGAGCTTTGGGCCAGCCCGAACACTGAAGCTTTCTTT.

The genes are TRBV28 and TRBJ1-5; 7 positions agree with TRBD1. J lost 5 bases, V lost 5 bases, and 3 bases had no gene match. The CDR3 is made up of 13 amino acids. Germline lookup yields CDR1 MDHEN and CDR2 SYDVKM. The CDR3 here is CASSLDRYQPQHF. The DNA for the CDR3 is TGTGCCAGCAGTCTGGACAGGTATCAGCCCCAGCATTTT.

The chain employs TRBV28 and TRBJ1-2; 9 bases are shared with TRBD1. V shed 5 bases and J 6 bases; nucleotides not matched to a gene: 10. CDR1 is MDHEN and CDR2 is SYDVKM in the germline V gene. CDR3 length equals 15 residues. Here the CDR3 reads CASSTKGTGFDGYTF. The DNA of the CDR3 is TGTGCCAGCAGTACTAAAGGGACAGGGTTCGATGGCTACACCTTC.

V and J are TRBV19 and TRBJ1-3; no clear D gene. Germline V gene sequence: CDR1 LNHDA, CDR2 SQIVND (reference sequence). The CDR3 is 15 residues long. V dropped 1 base and J dropped 0 bases, with 7 bases sitting between them. The CDR3 reads CASSIGDNSGNTIYF. The CDR3, as DNA: TGTGCCAGTAGTATAGGAGACAACTCTGGAAACACCATATATTTT.

The chain recombines TRBV2 with TRBJ1-5; no definite D call. Germline assignment: CDR1 SNHLY and CDR2 FYNNEI. Trimming removed 1 base from V and 5 bases from J, with 6 bases in between. This CDR3 comprises 13 residues. In nucleotides, the CDR3 is TGTGCCAGCAGTGAAGAGACGGATCAGCCCCAGCATTTT. Translation gives CASSEETDQPQHF.

This clone was counted only a few times. This chain links TRBV7-9 with TRBJ2-6; D gene ambiguous. V shed 1 base and J shed 0 bases, with 4 bases lying between them. Germline V CDR1 and CDR2: SEHNR, FQNEAQ (reference sequence). CDR3 size: 15 residues. The CDR3 DNA follows: TGTGCCAGCAGCTTAGACCTCTCTGGGGCCAACGTCCTGACTTTC. Its protein product is CASSLDLSGANVLTF. Filled out from reference TRBV7-9 and TRBJ2-6, the complete variable domain reads DTGVSQNPRHKITKRGQNVTFRCDPISEHNRLYWYRQTLGQGPEFLTYFQNEAQLEKSRLLSDRFSAERPKGSFSTLEIQRTEQGDSAMYLCASSLDLSGANVLTFGAGSRLTVL.

The V and J genes are TRBV19 and TRBJ2-1, with 10 bases fitting TRBD2. CDR3 length: 15 residues. The junction had 11 bases not matched to a gene; V was cut back by 7 bases and J by 8 bases. Germline CDR1 and CDR2: LNHDA and SQIVND (reference sequence). In nucleotides, the CDR3 is TGTGCCAGTACTATGTCCCTAGCGGGGGTGGATGAGCAGTTCTTC. Its translation is CASTMSLAGVDEQFF.

The V gene is TRBV30, the J gene TRBJ1-3; no definite D call. From germline, CDR1 is GTSNPN and CDR2 SVGIG (reference sequence). V was cut by 4 bases and J by 7 bases, with 14 bases left in between. This CDR3 contains 13 residues. The CDR3 DNA reads as TGTGCCTGGAAGAGGACTGTTAGGAACACCATATATTTT. Translating gives CAWKRTVRNTIYF.